What follows describes a single TCR beta chain. These data belong to a study of control samples from healthy donors and cancer patients. Only in-frame clones appear in the TCRdb table, and some are missing; sequencing was by immunoSEQ multiplex PCR. The table lists approximately 70,000 clones, roughly 89% of them singletons. V was pared by 1 base and J by 4 bases, with 10 bases between. Germline V gene sequence: CDR1 SGHDT, CDR2 YYEEEE. The CDR3 is 14 amino acids. The chain employs TRBV5-6 and TRBJ2-3; D perhaps matches TRBD1 (5 bases). Sequenced: PBMCs. This clonotype was obtained from a man aged 55 to 70 with colorectal cancer. The CDR3 reads CASSLFQGADTQYF. CDR3 in DNA: TGTGCCAGCAGCTTGTTCCAGGGTGCAGATACGCAGTATTTT. Full variable domain (outside the CDR3, taken from reference TRBV5-6 and TRBJ2-3): DAGVTQSPTHLIKTRGQQVTLRCSPKSGHDTVSWYQQALGQGPQFIFQYYEEEERQRGNFPDRFSGHQFPNYSSELNVNALLLGDSALYLCASSLFQGADTQYFGPGTRLTVL.